The rows below give T cell receptor beta chains drawn from one sample of a study of T cells in Graves' hyperthyroidism and ophthalmopathy. TCRdb passed the multiplex PCR reads through MiXCR, listing each CDR3 protein once. The table lists 500,000 to 600,000 distinct CDR3 sequences, 46% of them singletons. The material sequenced was peripheral blood or thyroid tissue (not recorded which). The receptors come from an adult woman with Graves' disease, either hyperthyroidism or ophthalmopathy (not recorded which). Both conserved end residues are part of each CDR3. Each record gives: J gene, V gene, clone size, D gene, CDR3 DNA, CDR3 protein. The D gene is left open where the match is weak. Clone size, where shown, is once, few, many, or a class for clones that have expanded.

>TRBJ1-5|TRBV27|-|TRBD1
TGTGCCAGCAGTCCCCCGGGACAGATTCCCTACGAGCATTTT
CASSPPGQIPYEHF
>TRBJ1-2|TRBV11-3|-|-
TGTGCCAGCAGTCAGCGTAGACTAGCGGGGGGGTTGCCCGGCTACACCTTC
CASSQRRLAGGLPGYTF
>TRBJ2-5|TRBV24-1|-|-
TGTGCCACCAGTCGAATCGGGGGCAGGGAGACCCAGTACTTC
CATSRIGGRETQYF
>TRBJ2-7|TRBV4-1|many|-
TGCGCCAGCAGCCAAGCCGGGAGTAGCGAGCAGTACTTC
CASSQAGSSEQYF
>TRBJ2-7|TRBV9|-|-
TGTGCCAGCAGCGTAGAGGGGGGGGGAACCTACGAGCAGTACTTC
CASSVEGGGTYEQYF
>TRBJ2-7|TRBV7-9|many|TRBD2
TGTGCCAGCAGCTTTTCCAGCGGGAGTAGCGAGCAGTACTTC
CASSFSSGSSEQYF
>TRBJ1-2|TRBV7-9|-|-
TGTGCCAGCAGCCAGATCCGAGGCTATGGCTACACCTTC
CASSQIRGYGYTF
>TRBJ1-6|TRBV9|-|TRBD1
TGTGCCAGCAGCGGGTCGGGACAGGCTGGATTGGCCCTCCACTTT
CASSGSGQAGLALHF
>TRBJ2-7|TRBV10-3|-|-
TGTGCCATCAGGCCAGGGGCTCTCGGGGTGCAGTACTTC
CAIRPGALGVQYF
>TRBJ2-5|TRBV14|once|-
TGTGCCAGCAGCCAAGTCGGCAGCCAAGAGACCCAGTACTTC
CASSQVGSQETQYF
>TRBJ1-5|TRBV29-1|-|-
TGCAGCGTTGAGATACAGGGCGGGCAGCCCCAGCATTTT
CSVEIQGGQPQHF
>TRBJ2-2|TRBV28|-|-
TGTGCCAGCAGACTCTCAAACACCGGGGAGCTGTTTTTT
CASRLSNTGELFF
>TRBJ2-7|TRBV7-9|-|TRBD2
TGTGCCAGCGAGGCTAGCGGTGTGCCCTACGAGCAGTACTTC
CASEASGVPYEQYF
>TRBJ2-5|TRBV5-6|many|-
TGTGCCAGCAGCTTTTCGGAGACCCAGTACTTC
CASSFSETQYF
>TRBJ2-2|TRBV2|many|-
TGTGCCAGCAGGAGGGTCTTTGGGGCCGGGGAGCTGTTTTTT
CASRRVFGAGELFF
>TRBJ2-5|TRBV29-1|-|-
TGCAGCGTTGGAATTAGCAATCAGCCCCAGTACTTC
CSVGISNQPQYF
>TRBJ2-6|TRBV18|-|-
TGTGCCAGCTCACCCCGATATGCAGGGGAATACGGGGCCAACGTCCTGACTTTC
CASSPRYAGEYGANVLTF
>TRBJ1-2|TRBV4-2|many|TRBD1
TGTGCCAGCAGCCAATCCCCGGGACAGAAGGCTGGCTACACCTTC
CASSQSPGQKAGYTF
>TRBJ1-2|TRBV29-1|many|-
TGCAGCGTTCAAAGTTGGCTGGAAGCTAACTATGGCTACACCTTC
CSVQSWLEANYGYTF
>TRBJ1-1|TRBV7-9|-|-
TGTGCCAGCAGCCGGGTTGGGGGAGAAGCTGAAGCTTTCTTT
CASSRVGGEAEAFF
>TRBJ1-2|TRBV29-1|many|TRBD1
TGCAGCGCCTTAGACAGGGCTAACTATGGCTACACCTTC
CSALDRANYGYTF
>TRBJ2-6|TRBV15|many|TRBD1
TGTGCCACCAGCAGAGGGGACAGGGGGCCGACTTCTGGGGCCAACGTCCTGACTTTC
CATSRGDRGPTSGANVLTF
>TRBJ2-2|TRBV24-1|-|-
TGTGCCACCAGTGATTTGTGGGACGGGAGCACCGGGGAGCTGTTTTTT
CATSDLWDGSTGELFF
>TRBJ1-1|TRBV5-1|many|TRBD1
TGCGCCAGCAGCTTGGAGGGGGCGGACACTGAAGCTTTCTTT
CASSLEGADTEAFF
>TRBJ2-7|TRBV29-1|-|TRBD2
TGCAGCGTACGGAGGGGACTAGCGGGAGAGTACTTC
CSVRRGLAGEYF
>TRBJ1-5|TRBV14|-|-
TGTGCCAGCAGCCTCTGGACTAGATCCGAGCATTTT
CASSLWTRSEHF
>TRBJ1-6|TRBV10-3|-|-
TGTGCCATCAGTGAGTCAAGGAACTCCTATAATTCACCCCTCCACTTT
CAISESRNSYNSPLHF
>TRBJ1-1|TRBV29-1|-|-
TGCAGCGTTGTACCAGATGTAAACACTGAAGCTTTCTTT
CSVVPDVNTEAFF
>TRBJ2-6|TRBV24-1|-|-
TGTGCCACCAGTGTCGCCGACGGGGCCAACGTCCTGACTTTC
CATSVADGANVLTF
>TRBJ2-2|TRBV24-1|-|-
TGTGCCACCAGCCGACATACTCTGAACACCGGGGAGCTGTTTTTT
CATSRHTLNTGELFF
>TRBJ2-6|TRBV4-3|many|-
TGCGCCAGCAGCCAAGGGTTCGGTTGGGCCTCTGGGGCCAACGTCCTGACTTTC
CASSQGFGWASGANVLTF
>TRBJ1-4|TRBV7-9|few|-
TGTGCCAGCAGCTTGGGCGGGGTATGGGAAAAACTGTTTTTT
CASSLGGVWEKLFF
>TRBJ1-2|TRBV10-3|many|-
TGTGCCATCAGTGAGGGACAGTTCTATGGCTACACCTTC
CAISEGQFYGYTF
>TRBJ2-5|TRBV7-2|-|TRBD1
TGTGCCAGCAGTCGTGACAGGGTGAGTCAGCCCCAGTACTTC
CASSRDRVSQPQYF
>TRBJ1-1|TRBV20-1|-|-
TGCAGCTTAAGCCCTGGTCCCGGCACTGAAGCTTTCTTT
CSLSPGPGTEAFF
>TRBJ1-5|TRBV19|many|-
TGTGCCAGTAAAGGTCGGAGCTTCAATCAGCCCCAGCATTTT
CASKGRSFNQPQHF
>TRBJ2-7|TRBV29-1|many|-
TGCAGCGTGGAGACAGGAACCTACGAGCAGTACTTC
CSVETGTYEQYF
>TRBJ1-2|TRBV20-1|many|TRBD1
TGCAGTGCTAGAGTTTGGGGAGGGACAGGGGCTATTAACTATGGCTACACCTTC
CSARVWGGTGAINYGYTF
>TRBJ1-4|TRBV12-3/TRBV12-4|many|TRBD1
TGTGCCAGCAGCTCCTTCAGGGGACAGAGACTGTTTTTT
CASSSFRGQRLFF
>TRBJ2-7|TRBV7-8|-|-
TGTGCCAGCAGCGCGACGGTGGGGGCCGAGCAGTACTTC
CASSATVGAEQYF
>TRBJ2-7|TRBV7-9|-|-
TGTGCCAGCAGCTTCTATGAGTACTTC
CASSFYEYF
>TRBJ2-7|TRBV7-9|many|TRBD2
TGTGCCAGCAGCTCCCCCACTAGCGGGAGGGACTCCTACGAGCAGTACTTC
CASSSPTSGRDSYEQYF
>TRBJ1-2|TRBV19|-|TRBD1
TGTGCCAGTGGGACAGGGCGAGGCTACACCTTC
CASGTGRGYTF
>TRBJ1-4|TRBV19|many|-
TGTGCCAGTAGTTGGGCTTCGGGAACTAATGAAAAACTGTTTTTT
CASSWASGTNEKLFF
>TRBJ1-5|TRBV6-5|once|-
TGTGCCAGCAGTTACGCCGGGTCGGGTCAGCCCCAGCATTTT
CASSYAGSGQPQHF
>TRBJ1-5|TRBV7-9|-|-
TGTGCCAGCAGCTATAGGGGGGTACAAGAGACCCAGCATTTT
CASSYRGVQETQHF
>TRBJ1-3|TRBV10-3|few|TRBD1
TGTGCCATCAGCGCAGGGGGTGTCTCTGGAAACACCATATATTTT
CAISAGGVSGNTIYF
>TRBJ2-5|TRBV7-8|-|-
TGTGCCAGCAGCCGCGGTCAAATAGGAGAGACCCAGTACTTC
CASSRGQIGETQYF
>TRBJ1-1|TRBV27|-|-
TGTGCCAGCAGTTTATTTGGGGGGCGAGGCACTGAAGCTTTCTTT
CASSLFGGRGTEAFF
>TRBJ1-2|TRBV20-1|-|-
TGCAGTGCTGGGCACACTCGGTACACCTTC
CSAGHTRYTF
>TRBJ2-5|TRBV2|many|-
TGTGCCAGCAGCTTAACCGGGACCATGATGGGGACCCAGTACTTC
CASSLTGTMMGTQYF
>TRBJ1-2|TRBV29-1|few|TRBD1
TGCAGCGTTGACTTACAGGGGTGGGACTATGGCTACACCTTC
CSVDLQGWDYGYTF
>TRBJ2-5|TRBV20-1|once|-
TGCAGTGCTAGAGATGGCGGGACACTCCAAGAGACCCAGTACTTC
CSARDGGTLQETQYF
>TRBJ2-7|TRBV10-3|-|TRBD1
TGTGCCATCAGTGAAATGATAGGACAGGGGGCCTACGAGCAGTACTTC
CAISEMIGQGAYEQYF